This T cell receptor beta chain derives from a study of Graves' ophthalmopathy and Graves' hyperthyroidism. This clonotype was detected only a few times. Germline-derived CDR1 and CDR2 are GTSNPN and SVGIG (reference sequence). V trimming: 1 base; J trimming: 7 bases; junction bases outside the gene matches: 12. The length of the CDR3 is 17 residues. The study amplified TCR beta CDR3 regions using RNA transcripts. The authors performed first-round RT-PCR with HTBI primers and then a second-round multiplex PCR. Via MiXCR, TCRdb re-called the multiplex PCR reads, giving one row per CDR3 protein. The table has 340,000 or so distinct CDR3 sequences, about a sixth seen once.

This receptor was taken from an adult man with Graves' ophthalmopathy. The chain has TRBV30 and TRBJ2-2, with 10 bases lining up with TRBD2. Sequencing was done on a sample of peripheral blood. CDR3 coding DNA: TGTGCCTGGAGTGCACAAAGCCTAGCGGGAGTTGTCGGGGAGCTGTTTTTT. It is translated as CAWSAQSLAGVVGELFF.